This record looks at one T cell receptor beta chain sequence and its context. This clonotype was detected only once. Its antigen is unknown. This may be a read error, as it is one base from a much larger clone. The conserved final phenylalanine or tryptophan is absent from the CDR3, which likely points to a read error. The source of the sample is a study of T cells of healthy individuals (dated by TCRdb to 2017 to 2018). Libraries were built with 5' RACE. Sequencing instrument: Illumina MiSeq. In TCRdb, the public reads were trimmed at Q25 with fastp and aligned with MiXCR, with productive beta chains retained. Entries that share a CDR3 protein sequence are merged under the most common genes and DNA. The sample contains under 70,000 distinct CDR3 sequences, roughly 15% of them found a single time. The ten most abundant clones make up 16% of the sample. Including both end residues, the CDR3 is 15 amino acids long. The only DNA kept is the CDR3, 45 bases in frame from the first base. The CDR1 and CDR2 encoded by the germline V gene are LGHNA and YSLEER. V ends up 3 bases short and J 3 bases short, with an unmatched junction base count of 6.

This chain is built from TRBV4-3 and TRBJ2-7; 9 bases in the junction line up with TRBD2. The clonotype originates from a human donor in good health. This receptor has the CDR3 CASSQGSGSGYEQYS. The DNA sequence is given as TGCGCCAGCAGCCAGGGTAGCGGGAGTGGCTACGAGCAGTACTCC.